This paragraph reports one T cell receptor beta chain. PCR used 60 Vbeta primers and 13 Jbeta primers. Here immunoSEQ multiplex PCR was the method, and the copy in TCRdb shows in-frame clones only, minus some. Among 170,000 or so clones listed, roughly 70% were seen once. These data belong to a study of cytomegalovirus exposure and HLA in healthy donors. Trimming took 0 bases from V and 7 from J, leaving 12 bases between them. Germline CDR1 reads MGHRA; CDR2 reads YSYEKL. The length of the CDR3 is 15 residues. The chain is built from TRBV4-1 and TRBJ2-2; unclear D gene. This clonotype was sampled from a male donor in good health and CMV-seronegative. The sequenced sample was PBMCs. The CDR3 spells CASSQDSRRGGELFF. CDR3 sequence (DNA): TGCGCCAGCAGCCAAGATTCTCGTCGCGGCGGGGAGCTGTTTTTT.